The entry below describes one T cell receptor beta chain. The target antigen is unknown. This may be a read error, as it is one base from a much larger clone. This CDR3 is built from 16 residues. Per the germline V gene, CDR1 is MNHEY and CDR2 is SVGEGT. Time point in this sample: patch test 1, 2 weeks after DPC sensitization. Stated treatment: therapeutic diphenylcyclopropenone sensitization with weekly scalp DPC. Samples of blood were obtained prior to the application of each patch test. Donors, patients with alopecia ranging from 18 to 70 years old and judged suitable for DPC, provided samples. This sample is part of a study of human T cells and chemical hapten exposure. The study, taken as a whole, reports: There was no change with DPC sensitization in TCRs above 1 in 1000 frequency.

The study's library attached unique molecular identifiers to single cDNA molecules. TCRdb redid the calling of the RACE reads with MiXCR, one entry per CDR3 protein. Of roughly 70,000 distinct CDR3 sequences listed, roughly 9.2% are singletons. The chain joins TRBV6-2 or TRBV6-3 to TRBJ2-6; D call uncertain. This sample comprised whole blood, obtained in connection with sensitization to the hapten diphenylcyclopropenone (DPC). The clonotype was recovered from a woman between 40 and 55 years old with alopecia areata. Some clones in this sample may be carry-over from other donors' samples. The CDR3 nucleotides are TGTGCCAGCAGCCGAGACGCATCCCCTGGGACCAACGTCCTGACTTTC. This sequence encodes CASSRDASPGTNVLTF.